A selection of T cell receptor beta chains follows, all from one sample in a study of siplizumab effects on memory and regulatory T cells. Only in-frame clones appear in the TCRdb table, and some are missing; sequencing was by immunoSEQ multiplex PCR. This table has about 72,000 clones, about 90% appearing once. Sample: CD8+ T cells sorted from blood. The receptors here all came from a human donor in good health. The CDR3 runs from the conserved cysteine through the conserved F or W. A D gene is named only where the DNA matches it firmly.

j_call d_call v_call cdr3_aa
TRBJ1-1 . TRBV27 CASSLLGGTNTEAFF
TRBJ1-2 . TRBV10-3 CAISESANYGYTF
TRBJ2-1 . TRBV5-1 CASSLTNEQFF
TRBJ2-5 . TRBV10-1 CASSRGLSKTQYF
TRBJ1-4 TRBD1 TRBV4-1 CASSQRDRDDEKLFF
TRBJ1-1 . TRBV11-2 CASSRGGAEAFF
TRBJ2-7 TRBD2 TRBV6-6 CASSLGGVGEQYF
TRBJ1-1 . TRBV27 CASRQGSNTEAFF
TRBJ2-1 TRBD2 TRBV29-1 CSVRGLAGVNEQFF
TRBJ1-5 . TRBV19 CASSIDDSLNQPQHF
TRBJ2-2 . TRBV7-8 CASSLVGGGELFF
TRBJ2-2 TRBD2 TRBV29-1 CSVGLAGASYGELFF
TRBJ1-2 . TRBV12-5 CASGSPAEINYGYTF
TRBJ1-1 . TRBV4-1 CASSQDRNTEAFF
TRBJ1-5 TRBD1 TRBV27 CASSKGTGGSQPQHF
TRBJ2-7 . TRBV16 CASSLVVGLYEQYF
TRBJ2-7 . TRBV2 CASSDISGTGEQYF
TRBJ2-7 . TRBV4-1 CASSPRDISYEQYF
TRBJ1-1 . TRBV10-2 CASSRASRHTEAFF
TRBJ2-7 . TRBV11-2 CASKLQLRSRGYYEQYF
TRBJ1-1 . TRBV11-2 CASSLGLNTEAFF
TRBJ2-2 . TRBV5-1 CASSLDSANTGELFF
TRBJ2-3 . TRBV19 CASSARPGQPDPDTQYF
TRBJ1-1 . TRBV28 CASSLAGLWYNTEAFF
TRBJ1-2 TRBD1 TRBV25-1 CASSEMTGSPYGYTF
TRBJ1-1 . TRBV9 CASTTLGGNTEAFF
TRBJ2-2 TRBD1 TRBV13 CASSRGTGANTGELFF
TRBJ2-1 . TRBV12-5 CASGLKDNEQFF
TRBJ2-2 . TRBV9 CASSVAHGELFF
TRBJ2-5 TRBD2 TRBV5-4 CASTRLAGVQETQYF
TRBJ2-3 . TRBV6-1 CASSVWIGTDTQYF
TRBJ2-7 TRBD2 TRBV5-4 CASSLPTSGSYEQYF